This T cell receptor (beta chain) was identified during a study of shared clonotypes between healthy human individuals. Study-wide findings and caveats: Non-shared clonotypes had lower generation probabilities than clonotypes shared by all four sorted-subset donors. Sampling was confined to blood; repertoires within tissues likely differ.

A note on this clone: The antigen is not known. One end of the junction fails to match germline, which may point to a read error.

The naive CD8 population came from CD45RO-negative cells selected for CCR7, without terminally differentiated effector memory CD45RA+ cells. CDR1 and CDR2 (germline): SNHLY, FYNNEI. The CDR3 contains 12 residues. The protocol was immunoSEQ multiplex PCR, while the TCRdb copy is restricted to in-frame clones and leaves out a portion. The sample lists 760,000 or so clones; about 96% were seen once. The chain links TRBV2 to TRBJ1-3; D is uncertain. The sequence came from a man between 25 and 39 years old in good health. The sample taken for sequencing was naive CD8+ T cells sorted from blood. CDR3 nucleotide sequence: TGTGCCAGCTGGCTAACTGGAGACACCATATATTTT. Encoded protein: CASWLTGDTIYF.